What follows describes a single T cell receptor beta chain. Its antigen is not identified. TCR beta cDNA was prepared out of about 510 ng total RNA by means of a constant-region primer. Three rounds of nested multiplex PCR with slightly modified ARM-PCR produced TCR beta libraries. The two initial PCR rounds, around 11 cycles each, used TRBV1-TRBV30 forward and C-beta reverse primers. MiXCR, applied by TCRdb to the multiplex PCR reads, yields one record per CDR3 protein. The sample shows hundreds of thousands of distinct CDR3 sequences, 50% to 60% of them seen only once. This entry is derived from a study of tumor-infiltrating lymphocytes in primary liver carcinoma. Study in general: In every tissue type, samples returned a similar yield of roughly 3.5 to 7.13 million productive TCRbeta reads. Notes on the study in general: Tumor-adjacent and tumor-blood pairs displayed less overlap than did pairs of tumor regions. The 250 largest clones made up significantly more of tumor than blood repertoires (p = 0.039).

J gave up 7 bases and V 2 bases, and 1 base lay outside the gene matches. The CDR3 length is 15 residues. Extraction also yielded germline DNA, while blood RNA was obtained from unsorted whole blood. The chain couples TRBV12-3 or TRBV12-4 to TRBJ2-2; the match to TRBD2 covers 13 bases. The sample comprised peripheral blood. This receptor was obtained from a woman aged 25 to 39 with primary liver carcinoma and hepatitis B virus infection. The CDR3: CASSLRTSGSGELFF. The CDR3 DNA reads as TGTGCCAGCAGTTTAAGGACTAGCGGGAGCGGGGAGCTGTTTTTT.